The rows below give T cell receptor beta chains drawn from one sample of a study of blood T cell repertoires in COVID-19. Libraries were prepared by immunoSEQ multiplex PCR; TCRdb keeps only in-frame clonotypes and omits some of them. This table holds nearly 45,000 clones, under 85% found once. The source material was peripheral blood. The source is a woman aged 80 or over with acute or convalescent COVID-19. The CDR3 runs from the conserved cysteine through the conserved F or W. The order of the fields is clone size, J gene, V gene, D gene, CDR3 DNA, CDR3 protein. The D gene is left open where the match is weak. Rows may omit the clone size; those that give it use once, few, many or a size class.

NA,TRBJ2-5,TRBV5-5,NA,TGTGCCAGCAGCTTTTCCCCCGACGCAGTCGGGGAGACCCAGTACTTC,CASSFSPDAVGETQYF
NA,TRBJ2-7,TRBV4-1,NA,TGCGCCAGCAGCCAAGCCCAGGCCGCCTACGAGCAGTACTTC,CASSQAQAAYEQYF
NA,TRBJ2-1,TRBV10-3,TRBD2,TGTGCCATCGGGCCGGGACTAGAGCCTACCACGGAGCAGTTCTTC,CAIGPGLEPTTEQFF
NA,TRBJ2-2,TRBV7-9,TRBD2,TGTGCCAGCAGCCCGCTAGCGGGACCAGTGACCGGGGAGCTGTTTTTT,CASSPLAGPVTGELFF
NA,TRBJ2-3,TRBV7-6,NA,TGTGCCAGCAGCCGTCAAACTACGACTGAATCACGAGATACGCAGTATTTT,CASSRQTTTESRDTQYF
NA,TRBJ2-7,TRBV7-9,NA,TGTGCCAGCAGGACGGGACTCGACATTTACGAGCAGTACTTC,CASRTGLDIYEQYF
NA,TRBJ1-5,TRBV19,NA,TGTGCCAGTGTTGGCGGGGGGAACCCCCAGCATTTT,CASVGGGNPQHF
NA,TRBJ2-7,TRBV4-2,TRBD2,TGTGCCAGCAGCCTGCTCTCAGCGGGAGGGGACCACGAGCAGTACTTC,CASSLLSAGGDHEQYF
NA,TRBJ2-1,TRBV12-5,NA,TGTGCTAGTGGTGTGGGGGCCAATGAGCAGTTCTTC,CASGVGANEQFF
few,TRBJ2-5,TRBV7-9,TRBD2,TGTGCCAGCAGCTCCGGGACTAGCGGACCTTACCAAGAGACCCAGTACTTC,CASSSGTSGPYQETQYF
once,TRBJ2-5,TRBV6-4,NA,TGTGCCCGCAGGAAGGACTCTAGGTACCAAGAGACCCAGTACTTC,CARRKDSRYQETQYF
NA,TRBJ2-7,TRBV30,TRBD1,TGTGCCTGGGACAGGGTGAAGGGGGAGCAGTACTTC,CAWDRVKGEQYF
NA,TRBJ1-3,TRBV5-5,TRBD1,TGTGCCAGCAGACGGACAGGGGTGTATAACACCATATATTTT,CASRRTGVYNTIYF
NA,TRBJ1-6,TRBV3-1/TRBV3-2,NA,TGTGCCAGCAGCTTAGGACAGATCCCAGGGCGTTCACCCCTCCACTTT,CASSLGQIPGRSPLHF
NA,TRBJ2-3,TRBV10-1,NA,TGCGCCAGCAGTGTCGCGGGCACAGATACGCAGTATTTT,CASSVAGTDTQYF
NA,TRBJ1-2,TRBV5-5,NA,TGTGCCAGCAGCTTTACAGTAACAGAAACTAACTATGGCTACACCTTC,CASSFTVTETNYGYTF
NA,TRBJ2-2,TRBV6-5,TRBD2,TGTGCCAGCAGAACTAGCGGGTTGAACACCGGGGAGCTGTTTTTT,CASRTSGLNTGELFF
NA,TRBJ1-1,TRBV5-1,NA,TGCGCCAGCAGAGCGGACACTGAAGCTTTCTTT,CASRADTEAFF
NA,TRBJ2-3,TRBV15,NA,TGTGCCACCAGCGGGCCCACAGGGCCCGGCACAGATACGCAGTATTTT,CATSGPTGPGTDTQYF
NA,TRBJ2-5,TRBV7-9,NA,TGTGCCAGCAGCTCCCGGGACTACCAAGAGACCCAGTACTTC,CASSSRDYQETQYF
few,TRBJ1-1,TRBV3-1/TRBV3-2,NA,TGTGCCAGCAGCCAAGTGGGGACAATTGAAGCTTTCTTT,CASSQVGTIEAFF
NA,TRBJ1-2,TRBV28,NA,TGTGCCAGCAGTTTATTGGACAGCTATGGCTACACCTTC,CASSLLDSYGYTF
NA,TRBJ1-4,TRBV27,NA,TGTGCCAGCACCTCCTACCTCGGTGGAAAACTGTTTTTT,CASTSYLGGKLFF
once,TRBJ2-1,TRBV5-4,TRBD2,TGTGCCAGCAGCTTGGGGGCTAGCGGGAGCAATGAGCAGTTCTTC,CASSLGASGSNEQFF
NA,TRBJ1-2,TRBV7-8,NA,TGTGCCAGCAGCTCGACCCTTTTGGGGGGTTATGGCTACACCTTC,CASSSTLLGGYGYTF
NA,TRBJ2-1,TRBV9,NA,TGTGCCAGCAGCGTGGGCGGGACCGGCAATGAGCAGTTCTTC,CASSVGGTGNEQFF
NA,TRBJ2-3,TRBV28,NA,TGTGCCAGCAGTTTATTTACAGGGTCCCGGGTCACGCAGTATTTT,CASSLFTGSRVTQYF